The source of this T cell receptor (beta chain) is a study of cytomegalovirus exposure and HLA in healthy donors. As for the study in general: Out of 150 million to 200 million T cells, an earlier analysis found about 120 million unique TCR beta sequences in total. Clustering assigned approximately 78% of the approximately 400 genotyped donors to the Caucasian-associated ancestry cluster. General observations from the study: Cytomegalovirus status, reportedly, was diagnosed with high specificity and sensitivity by the classifier. Common viral pathogens seemed to be connected with several of the most significant clusters, according to a later analysis.

The study ran its PCR with 60 Vbeta and 13 Jbeta primers. TCRdb keeps only in-frame clones here, not all; method: immunoSEQ multiplex PCR. The repertoire holds around 150,000 clones, with 70% to 80% as singletons. This clone was counted a few times. Its antigen remains unknown. V lost 0 bases, J lost 5 bases, and 7 bases stayed unmatched. This CDR3 contains 16 residues. The germline V gene has CDR1 SGDLS and CDR2 YYNGEE. The chain recombines TRBV9 with TRBJ2-7; TRBD1 aligns across 11 bases. Material for sequencing was PBMCs. The receptor's source is a woman aged 40 to 50 in good health and CMV-seronegative. DNA for the CDR3: TGTGCCAGCAGCGTAGTAGGGGACAGGGGGTCGGACGAGCAGTACTTC. Protein: CASSVVGDRGSDEQYF.